This T cell receptor beta chain was identified during a study of low-dose radiotherapy and immunotherapy resistance in tumors. Overall study context: The regimen for patients comprised intravenous nivolumab 240 mg every two weeks plus intravenous ipilimumab 1 mg/kg every six weeks. Cyclophosphamide was given intravenously at 200 mg/m2 every two weeks, and each dose came one day before radiation and immunotherapy.

This clonotype was detected many times. The time point: before trial treatment. Donors received a regimen that comprised nivolumab, ipilimumab, aspirin, low-dose cyclophosphamide and low-dose radiotherapy. As a condition of eligibility, patients had advanced solid tumors lacking tumor-infiltrating lymphocytes. With TRAV- and TRBV-specific primers, first-strand cDNA was made, covering the alpha and beta chains. Over approximately 20 PCR cycles, TCRs were amplified from a constant-region primer and V-primer adapter. TCRdb called the reads again in MiXCR, with one record for every CDR3 protein. The sample includes more than 50,000 distinct CDR3 sequences, about 30% of them seen just once. The V end was cut by 3 bases, the J end by 2 bases, with 20 bases between. The CDR3 is made up of 17 amino acids. Germline V lookup: CDR1 SGHRS, CDR2 YFSETQ.

This receptor was obtained from a male donor with rectosigmoid adenocarcinoma. The rearrangement uses TRBV5-1 and TRBJ1-1, with D possibly TRBD1 on 6 matching bases. Sequenced material: PBMCs, taken before treatment. The CDR3 DNA follows: TGCGCCAGCAGCTCCCCAACGGACAGAAAGAGAAACACTGAAGCTTTCTTT. Encoded protein: CASSSPTDRKRNTEAFF.